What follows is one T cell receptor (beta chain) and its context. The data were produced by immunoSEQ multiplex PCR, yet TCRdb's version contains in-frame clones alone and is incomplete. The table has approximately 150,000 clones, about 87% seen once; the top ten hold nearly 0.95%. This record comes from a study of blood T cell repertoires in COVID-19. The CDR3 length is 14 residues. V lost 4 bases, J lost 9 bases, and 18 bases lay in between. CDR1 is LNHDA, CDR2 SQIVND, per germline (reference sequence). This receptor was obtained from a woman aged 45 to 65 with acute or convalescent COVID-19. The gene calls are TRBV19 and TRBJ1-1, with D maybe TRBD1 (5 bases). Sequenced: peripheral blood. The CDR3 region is CASSTPGLSPQAFF. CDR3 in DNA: TGTGCCAGTAGTACACCGGGACTGTCCCCCCAAGCTTTCTTT.